This T cell receptor beta chain stems from a study of a mutant IDH1 vaccine in newly diagnosed glioma. The overall study: Vaccine administration was initiated 4-6 weeks following radiotherapy alone, or with temozolomide cycles.

Trimming stripped 3 bases from V and 4 bases from J, with 4 bases between. The CDR3 contains 12 residues. CDR1 and CDR2 (germline): MDHEN, SYDVKM. The time point is: week 47, end of study. It was 300 ug of mutant IDH1 20-mer peptide that made up each vaccine dose, given with topical imiquimod. Method: immunoSEQ multiplex PCR; TCRdb's copy keeps in-frame clones and lacks some. Among 20,000 or so clones listed, 84% were seen once. Concerning this clone: Its cognate antigen is unknown.

The material sequenced was PBMCs, taken from a glioma patient whose treatment included an IDH1 peptide vaccine. The rearrangement uses TRBV28 and TRBJ1-5; D is undetermined. The TCR originated in a man aged 35 to 55 with glioma. The CDR3 loop reads CASSFYNQPQHF. The CDR3 DNA sequence: TGTGCCAGCAGTTTTTATAATCAGCCCCAGCATTTT.